The entry below gives a single T cell receptor beta chain sequence along with its context. Its antigen is unknown. The table came from immunoSEQ multiplex PCR; TCRdb's copy has only in-frame clones and leaves some out. The sample lists roughly 4,000 clones, approximately 69% seen once, with over 9.5% in the top ten. This specimen belongs to a study of high-grade serous ovarian cancer treatment subgroups. General study findings and limits: Spatial context was lost because tumors were sequenced in bulk. Higher neoantigen levels went with greater TCR clonal relatedness. Only CDR3 was analyzed; CDR1 and CDR2 were not.

This CDR3 has 17 amino acids. Per the germline V gene, CDR1 is SGHAT and CDR2 is FQNNGV. Losses at the gene ends were 5 bases for V and 1 base for J; bases not matched to a gene: 11. Tumor tissue was taken before any definitive surgery or chemotherapy was given. Material for sequencing was tumor tissue. The clonotype comes from a human donor with high-grade serous ovarian cancer. The chain carries TRBV11-2 and TRBJ2-7; 10 nucleotides align to TRBD1. CDR3 nucleotides: TGTGCCAGCAGCCCAAGCTATCGGGACAGGGGATCCTACGAGCAGTACTTC. Translating it yields CASSPSYRDRGSYEQYF.